The clone carrying this T cell receptor (beta chain) turned up a few times. Its antigen is undetermined. Produced via immunoSEQ multiplex PCR; TCRdb's table is partial and in-frame only. This sample yields tens of thousands of clones, of which roughly 84% are seen a single time; 24% belongs to the top ten. These data belong to a study of T cell responses to AZD1222 COVID-19 vaccine. Study-wide background: Pooled samples include second doses given at about 4 or 12 weeks.

Findings of the study overall: Rises in breadth and depth of Spike-specific TCRs came after two AZD1222 doses. The donor group comprised mostly white British people and more females; the analysis possibly underestimated clonal diversity. Baseline antibody screening turned up just six or seven seropositive AZD1222 recipients.

Germline CDR1 and CDR2: MGHRA and YSYEKL. The CDR3 has 14 amino acids. Trimming removed 4 bases from V and 8 bases from J, with 15 bases in between. The V and J genes are TRBV4-1 and TRBJ2-1; D possibly matches TRBD1 or TRBD2 (5 bases each). The sequencing here drew on peripheral blood, taken on day 0 of AZD1222 vaccination. This receptor was obtained from an adult in good health. CDR3 sequence: CASSPGTSPDEQFF. Here the CDR3 DNA reads TGCGCCAGCAGCCCCGGGACGTCACCGGATGAGCAGTTCTTC.